The 27 T cell receptor beta chains listed next were all sequenced from one sample in a study of identical twins. TCRdb reprocessed the 5' RACE reads with MiXCR, giving one entry per CDR3 protein. The sample contains roughly 770,000 distinct CDR3 sequences, about 20% of which appear only once. This sample was shared with a second study, whose subject was T cells expressing NK-cell markers.

The specimen sequenced was PBMCs. These receptors originate from a woman aged 18-29 years in good health.

The sample holds many counts of this clonotype. V and J are TRBV7-2 and TRBJ2-1, with D unclear. V was cut by 2 bases and J by 0 bases, with 5 bases left in between. There are 14 residues in the CDR3. The germline CDR1 and CDR2 sequences are SGHTA and FQGNSA. The CDR3 DNA sequence: TGTGCCAGCAGCTTACCTAGCTCCTACAATGAGCAGTTCTTC. Translating it yields CASSLPSSYNEQFF.

This clonotype came up a few times. V and J are TRBV20-1 and TRBJ2-7; TRBD1 or TRBD2 may be the D gene (5 bases each). The germline V gene encodes CDR1 DFQATT and CDR2 SNEGSKA (reference sequence). The CDR3 runs 14 residues. Deletions cut 3 bases from V and 0 bases from J, with 12 bases between. CDR3 amino acids: CSARPWGSSYEQYF. The CDR3 nucleotides are TGCAGTGCTAGGCCTTGGGGGAGCTCCTACGAGCAGTACTTC.

With respect to this clonotype: The germline gene is not matched at one end of the junction; a read error may be the cause. The gene calls are TRBV7-2 and TRBJ2-7; no clear D. CDR1 and CDR2 (germline): SGHTA, FQGNSA. This CDR3 is 14 amino acids long. CDR3 protein: CASSSRQQSYEQYF. DNA of the CDR3: TGTGCTAGCAGCTCCCGACAACAATCATACGAGCAGTACTTC.

In this sample, this clonotype turned up many times. The chain combines TRBV12-3 or TRBV12-4 with TRBJ2-1; TRBD1 agrees at 11 bases. The V segment lost 1 base and the J segment 12 bases; nucleotides outside the gene matches: 5. This CDR3 spans 14 amino acids. In nucleotides, the CDR3 is TGTGCCAGCAGTTTAGGGACAGGGGGCTTCGGGCAGTTCTTC. Its protein product is CASSLGTGGFGQFF.

V usage is TRBV6-5 and J usage is TRBJ2-1; D remains unclear. The V end was cut by 0 bases, the J end by 8 bases, with 8 bases between. The germline V gene encodes CDR1 MNHEY and CDR2 SVGAGI. The CDR3 sequence is 13 residues long. The CDR3 loop is CASSYSNSYEQFF. The DNA of the CDR3 is TGTGCCAGCAGTTACTCGAATTCATATGAGCAGTTCTTC.

This clonotype was observed at least ten times. V usage is TRBV12-3 or TRBV12-4 and J usage is TRBJ2-7; 7 positions match TRBD1. With 5 bases clipped from V and 0 bases from J, the junction kept 1 base outside the gene matches. There are 13 residues in the CDR3. CDR3 coding DNA: TGTGCCAGCAGTAGGACAGGCTCCTACGAGCAGTACTTC. Translating gives CASSRTGSYEQYF.

This clonotype has a handful of counts. J is TRBJ1-6 and V is TRBV20-1; 7 bases agree with TRBD1. The CDR3 totals 14 residues. Germline V CDR1 and CDR2: DFQATT, SNEGSKA (reference sequence). The V and J ends lost 5 bases and 7 bases, in that order; junction bases with no gene match: 8. The CDR3 sequence is CSAQTGTENSPLHF. CDR3 DNA: TGCAGTGCTCAGACCGGGACAGAGAATTCACCCCTCCACTTT.

This clonotype has a handful of counts. V gene TRBV12-3 or TRBV12-4 combines with J gene TRBJ1-5, with D tentatively TRBD1 (6 bases). The V and J ends lost 4 bases and 7 bases respectively, with 17 bases between them. The CDR3 loop spans 15 amino acids. The CDR3 sequence: CASSSQGGRGQPQHF. The CDR3 DNA is TGTGCCAGCAGTTCACAAGGGGGACGAGGGCAGCCCCAGCATTTT.

This clonotype was recorded only once. This rearrangement joins TRBV20-1 to TRBJ1-1; TRBD1 might be the D (6 bases). The V and J ends lost 4 bases and 0 bases respectively, with 15 bases between them. Germline V gene sequence: CDR1 DFQATT, CDR2 SNEGSKA (reference sequence). CDR3 length: 15 residues. CDR3 loop: CSATRTASMNTEAFF. DNA of the CDR3: TGCAGTGCTACCCGGACAGCATCCATGAACACTGAAGCTTTCTTT.

J is TRBJ2-1 and V is TRBV12-3 or TRBV12-4; perhaps TRBD2 as D (6 bases). This CDR3 is 15 amino acids long. Trimming pared 3 bases from V and 9 bases from J, leaving 18 bases between. Here the CDR3 DNA reads TGTGCCAGCAGTTTTAGCGGAGGGCCTCGGCCTGAGCAGTTCTTC. Protein product: CASSFSGGPRPEQFF.

This rearrangement joins TRBV12-3 or TRBV12-4 to TRBJ2-5, with unresolved D. There are 11 residues in the CDR3. V was cut by 5 bases and J by 4 bases, with 5 bases left in between. The CDR3 loop reads CASSTLETQYF. CDR3 bases: TGTGCCAGCAGTACTTTAGAGACCCAGTACTTC.

In this sample, this clonotype turned up many times. This chain links TRBV5-1 with TRBJ1-1; D is possibly TRBD1 (5 bases). CDR1 and CDR2 (germline): SGHRS, YFSETQ. V lost 4 bases, J lost 4 bases, and 20 bases lay in between. The CDR3 contains 16 residues. The CDR3 loop is CASSPQPSTRGTEAFF. Written as DNA, the CDR3 is TGCGCCAGCAGCCCTCAGCCCTCCACGAGGGGCACTGAAGCTTTCTTT.

The rearrangement links TRBV7-2 to TRBJ1-2; the D is unclear. CDR1 is SGHTA and CDR2 is FQGNSA in the germline V gene. CDR3 length: 13 amino acids. Trimming took off 5 bases at V and 7 bases at J, with 14 bases between the two ends. The CDR3 sequence is CASSPQRGTGYTF. CDR3 nucleotide sequence: TGTGCCAGCAGCCCACAGCGGGGAACTGGCTACACCTTC.

The rearrangement uses TRBV5-1 and TRBJ1-1; unclear D gene. V was pared by 2 bases and J by 6 bases, with 17 bases between. The CDR3 is 15 amino acids. Per the germline V gene, CDR1 is SGHRS and CDR2 is YFSETQ. CDR3 loop: CASSLILLLNSEAFF. In DNA, the CDR3 is TGCGCCAGCAGCTTAATCCTTCTATTAAATTCTGAAGCTTTCTTT.

This clonotype was counted a few times. The chain carries TRBV6-1 and TRBJ2-1; tentatively, D is TRBD2 (7 bases). The germline gives CDR1 MNHNS, CDR2 SASEGT. V was trimmed by 5 bases and J by 5 bases, leaving 16 bases between them. The CDR3 totals 15 residues. As DNA, the CDR3 is TGTGCCAGCAGTCCCACGGGGGGCCTCAACAATGAGCAGTTCTTC. It codes for CASSPTGGLNNEQFF.

CDR3 DNA: TGCGCCAGCAGCCTAAGACCGACAGGGGGTTCCGGGGAGCTGTTTTTT. It encodes CASSLRPTGGSGELFF. The V and J genes are TRBV5-1 and TRBJ2-2, with 9 positions matching TRBD1. The ends lost 4 bases at V and 6 bases at J; junction bases unmatched: 10. The germline gives CDR1 SGHRS, CDR2 YFSETQ. The CDR3 is 16 residues long. Using reference TRBV5-1 and TRBJ2-2 for the parts outside the CDR3, the full variable domain is KAGVTQTPRYLIKTRGQQVTLSCSPISGHRSVSWYQQTPGQGLQFLFEYFSETQRNKGNFPGRFSGRQFSNSRSEMNVSTLELGDSALYLCASSLRPTGGSGELFFGEGSRLTVL.

The CDR3 bases are TGTGCCAGCAGTTATGCGGGGGGGACGGAGACCCAGTACTTC. It yields the protein CASSYAGGTETQYF. The J gene is TRBJ2-5, the V gene TRBV6-2 or TRBV6-3, with 9 positions matching TRBD2. Germline V CDR1 and CDR2: MNHEY, SVGEGT. There are 14 residues in the CDR3. V lost 3 bases to trimming and J lost 5 bases; unmatched junction nucleotides: 4.

This chain uses TRBV7-9 with TRBJ1-1; possibly TRBD1 for D (5 bases). Germline values: CDR1 SEHNR, CDR2 FQNEAQ (reference sequence). The CDR3 loop spans 16 amino acids. The V end lost 4 bases, the J end lost 4 bases, and 19 bases lay between the germline ends. The CDR3 region is CASSSKRDLNGTEAFF. The CDR3, as DNA: TGTGCCAGCAGCTCGAAACGGGACCTTAATGGCACTGAAGCTTTCTTT.

This clonotype was seen more than once but under ten times. This sequence joins TRBV6-5 and TRBJ2-5; D perhaps matches TRBD2 (5 bases). Germline values: CDR1 MNHEY, CDR2 SVGAGI. Trimming cost V 2 bases and J 1 base, with 11 bases left between them. The CDR3 loop spans 15 amino acids. CDR3 coding DNA: TGTGCCAGCAGTTACCCCTGGGGAGTCCAAGAGACCCAGTACTTC. Translating it yields CASSYPWGVQETQYF.

This clonotype was seen more than once but under ten times. This sequence joins TRBV7-9 and TRBJ1-5; D is possibly TRBD1 (5 bases). V was pared by 3 bases and J by 1 base, with 10 bases between. This CDR3 region has 15 residues. Germline loops: CDR1 SEHNR, CDR2 FQNEAQ (reference sequence). CDR3 DNA: TGTGCCAGCAGCTTGGGGGAGGTGAGCAATCAGCCCCAGCATTTT. Translating it yields CASSLGEVSNQPQHF.

This clonotype has just a few counts. V usage is TRBV6-6 and J usage is TRBJ2-3; the match to TRBD1 covers 9 bases. The CDR3 covers 13 residues. Trimming cost V 6 bases and J 5 bases; bases outside gene matches: 3. Germline V gives CDR1 MNHNY, CDR2 SVGAGI (reference sequence). The CDR3 DNA sequence: TGTGCCAGCAGCCACAGGGGGCAAGATACGCAGTATTTT. Its translation is CASSHRGQDTQYF.

The V call is TRBV6-1, the J call TRBJ1-2; 7 nucleotides line up with TRBD1. The V and J ends lost 2 bases and 6 bases, in that order; junction bases with no gene match: 3. Germline V lookup: CDR1 MNHNS, CDR2 SASEGT. The CDR3 is 13 residues long. In DNA form, the CDR3 reads TGTGCCAGCAGTGAACGGACAGGAAATGGCTACACCTTC. Translation: CASSERTGNGYTF.

This clonotype was recorded a few times. The V gene is TRBV3-1, the J gene TRBJ1-1; D is perhaps TRBD1 (5 bases). V was pared by 3 bases and J by 3 bases, with 8 bases between. The CDR3 consists of 13 residues. The germline V gene has CDR1 LGHDT and CDR2 YNNKEL (reference sequence). CDR3 sequence: CASSQSQDTEAFF. Here the CDR3 DNA reads TGTGCCAGCAGCCAGTCACAGGACACTGAAGCTTTCTTT.

Many counts were recorded for this clonotype. This rearrangement joins TRBV12-3 or TRBV12-4 to TRBJ2-1, with 10 bases lining up with TRBD2. The CDR3 is 16 amino acids. J gave up 7 bases and V 5 bases, and 11 bases lay outside the gene matches. This chain's CDR3 is CASSPFLRAGGNEQFF. The CDR3 nucleotides read TGTGCCAGCAGTCCCTTCCTAAGAGCGGGGGGGAATGAGCAGTTCTTC.

The rearrangement links TRBV29-1 to TRBJ2-1; D may be TRBD2 (6 bases). Trimming took off 3 bases at V and 10 bases at J, with 16 bases between the two ends. The CDR3 length is 13 residues. Germline V lookup: CDR1 SQVTM, CDR2 ANQGSEA. The CDR3 sequence is CSVERTMANEQFF. CDR3 DNA sequence: TGCAGCGTTGAGCGGACTATGGCGAACGAGCAGTTCTTC.

This clonotype was seen a few times. The chain uses TRBV9 and TRBJ2-1; 9 bases map to TRBD2. Germline assignment: CDR1 SGDLS and CDR2 YYNGEE. This CDR3 region has 16 residues. Trimming removed 0 bases from V and 4 bases from J; junction bases left unmatched: 5. CDR3 sequence reads: CASSVGASGVYNEQFF. The DNA of the CDR3 is TGTGCCAGCAGCGTAGGAGCTAGCGGGGTATACAATGAGCAGTTCTTC. Using reference TRBV9 and TRBJ2-1 for the parts outside the CDR3, the full variable domain is DSGVTQTPKHLITATGQRVTLRCSPRSGDLSVYWYQQSLDQGLQFLIQYYNGEERAKGNILERFSAQQFPDLHSELNLSSLELGDSALYFCASSVGASGVYNEQFFGPGTRLTVL.

This clonotype came up once. This rearrangement joins TRBV5-5 to TRBJ2-7, with TRBD1 matching over 8 bases. CDR1 and CDR2 (germline): SGHKS, YYEKEE (reference sequence). This CDR3 region has 16 residues. The V and J ends lost 0 bases and 0 bases, in that order; junction bases with no gene match: 5. CDR3 in amino acids: CASSLVTGGISYEQYF. The CDR3 coding sequence is TGTGCCAGCAGCTTGGTCACAGGGGGGATCTCCTACGAGCAGTACTTC.